This entry features one TCR beta chain sequence. Antigen specificity is unknown. The CDR3 extends over 14 amino acids. Per germline, CDR1 SGHAT and CDR2 FQNNGV. Trimming cost V 4 bases and J 10 bases; bases outside gene matches: 4. Over chemoradiotherapy, repertoires were sampled more than once. This record comes from a study of chemoradiotherapy in HPV16-positive cancers. Background on the study: A couple of HPV16-positive patients' cells yielded candidate HPV-specific clones and common motifs. Study-wide findings and caveats: Candidate HPV-specific clones and E7-related TCR motifs grew in tumor during treatment.

Generated by immunoSEQ multiplex PCR, the TCRdb table keeps only in-frame clones and is missing some. The sample lists around 860 clones, 90% occurring once. This receptor was taken from a human donor with HPV-associated anogenital cancer. The rearrangement links TRBV11-2 to TRBJ1-6; 10 nucleotides match TRBD1. The input for sequencing was tumor tissue, taken from a patient who underwent chemoradiotherapy. The CDR3 spells CASSSGQGSSPLHF. The CDR3 DNA reads as TGTGCCAGCAGCTCGGGACAGGGGAGCTCACCCCTCCACTTT.